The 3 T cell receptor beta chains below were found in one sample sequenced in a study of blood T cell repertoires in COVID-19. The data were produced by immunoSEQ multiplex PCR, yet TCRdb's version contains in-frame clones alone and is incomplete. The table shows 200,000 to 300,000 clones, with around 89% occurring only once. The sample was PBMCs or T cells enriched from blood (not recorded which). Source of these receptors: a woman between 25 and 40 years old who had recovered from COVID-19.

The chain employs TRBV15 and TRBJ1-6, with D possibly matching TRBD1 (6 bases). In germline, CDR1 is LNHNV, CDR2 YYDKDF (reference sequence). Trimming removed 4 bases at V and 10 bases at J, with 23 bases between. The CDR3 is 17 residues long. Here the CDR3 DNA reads TGTGCCACCAGCACGACACAGGGACTAACCGCCGCCTCACCCCTCCACTTT. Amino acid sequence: CATSTTQGLTAASPLHF.

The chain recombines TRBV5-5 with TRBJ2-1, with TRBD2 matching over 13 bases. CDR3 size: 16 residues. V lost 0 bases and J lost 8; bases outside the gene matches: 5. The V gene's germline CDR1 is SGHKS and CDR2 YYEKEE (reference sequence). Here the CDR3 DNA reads TGTGCCAGCAGCTTGGCCGGGACTAGCGGGAACGATGAGCAGTTCTTC. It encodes CASSLAGTSGNDEQFF.

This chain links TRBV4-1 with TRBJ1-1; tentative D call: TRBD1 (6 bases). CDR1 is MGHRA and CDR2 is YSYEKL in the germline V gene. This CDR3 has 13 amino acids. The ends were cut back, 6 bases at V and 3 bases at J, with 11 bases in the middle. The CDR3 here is CASRQGPHTEAFF. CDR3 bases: TGCGCCAGCAGACAGGGTCCACACACTGAAGCTTTCTTT.